The 9 T cell receptor beta chains below come from one sample, sequenced in a study of blood T cell repertoires in COVID-19 (TCRdb year 2020). Library method: the immunoSEQ multiplex PCR assay. TCRdb's version of the immuneACCESS table is confined to in-frame rearrangements and falls short of the full clone set. An unresolved V gene accounts for under half of the shortfall where checked; the remainder is of unknown origin. The sample profile shows roughly 200,000 clones; 70% to 90% of them were found once. Of the sample, 1.2% falls within the top ten clones. Source material: PBMCs or T cells enriched from blood (not recorded which). The receptors stem from a young man who had recovered from COVID-19.

CDR3 protein: CATSRGRTDTYEQYF. The CDR3 coding sequence is TGTGCCACCAGCAGAGGGAGGACAGACACCTACGAGCAGTACTTC. V usage is TRBV15 and J usage is TRBJ2-7, with D perhaps matching TRBD1 (6 bases). Germline loops: CDR1 LNHNV, CDR2 YYDKDF (reference sequence). The CDR3 is made up of 15 amino acids. The V end was cut by 1 base, the J end by 2 bases, with 12 bases between.

This chain connects TRBV18 to TRBJ2-7; 8 nucleotides agree with TRBD2. This CDR3 contains 17 residues. CDR1 is KGHSH and CDR2 is LQKENI in the germline V gene. V was clipped by 2 bases and J by 3 bases; unmatched bases: 12. The CDR3 protein is CASSPGLAGTTYYEQYF. DNA for the CDR3: TGTGCCAGCTCACCAGGGTTAGCGGGAACAACCTACTACGAGCAGTACTTC. The whole variable domain, remainder taken from reference TRBV18 and TRBJ2-7, is NAGVMQNPRHLVRRRGQEARLRCSPMKGHSHVYWYRQLPEEGLKFMVYLQKENIIDESGMPKERFSAEFPKEGPSILRIQQVVRGDSAAYFCASSPGLAGTTYYEQYFGPGTRLTVT.

The table lists this clone with a count of one. V and J are TRBV27 and TRBJ2-1, with 13 bases aligning to TRBD2. V trimming: 5 bases; J trimming: 9 bases; junction bases outside the gene matches: 10. From germline, CDR1 is MNHEY and CDR2 SMNVEV (reference sequence). The length of the CDR3 is 16 residues. In nucleotides, the CDR3 is TGTGCCAGCAGTGCACTAGCGGGAGGGCCTACGGGTGAGCAGTTCTTC. Its protein is CASSALAGGPTGEQFF.

The chain employs TRBV25-1 and TRBJ2-7; TRBD1 might be the D (5 bases). With 5 bases removed from V and 6 bases from J, the gap between germline ends came to 11 bases. The length of the CDR3 is 12 residues. The V gene's germline CDR1 is MGHDK and CDR2 SYGVNS. The chain's CDR3 is CASSTQGGEQYF. The CDR3 nucleotides are TGTGCCAGCAGTACGCAGGGTGGCGAGCAGTACTTC.

The chain employs TRBV14 and TRBJ2-1; the D gene is possibly TRBD2 (6 bases). The length of the CDR3 is 15 residues. Germline V CDR1 and CDR2: SGHDN, FVKESK. V gave up 2 bases and J gave up 16 bases, with 24 bases separating them. CDR3 protein: CASSQTGSATRSFFF. The CDR3 nucleotides read TGTGCCAGCAGCCAAACGGGTAGCGCGACTAGGAGCTTTTTCTTC. Looking up the rest from reference TRBV14 and TRBJ2-1 gives the full variable domain: EAGVTQFPSHSVIEKGQTVTLRCDPISGHDNLYWYRRVMGKEIKFLLHFVKESKQDESGMPNNRFLAERTGGTYSTLKVQPAELEDSGVYFCASSQTGSATRSFFFGPGTRLTVL.

The chain recombines TRBV5-1 with TRBJ1-6; perhaps TRBD1 as D (6 bases). The germline CDR1 and CDR2 sequences are SGHRS and YFSETQ. V dropped 4 bases and J dropped 5 bases, with 16 bases sitting between them. The CDR3 has 16 amino acids. This CDR3 is CASSPLRQADNSPLHF. The CDR3 DNA is TGCGCCAGCAGCCCCCTCCGACAGGCCGATAATTCACCCCTCCACTTT.

The chain couples TRBV19 to TRBJ1-5, with D hard to call. The germline gives CDR1 LNHDA, CDR2 SQIVND (reference sequence). V was shortened by 0 bases and J by 7 bases, with 7 bases between the two germline ends. This CDR3 is built from 13 residues. The CDR3 here is CASSIDLGQPQHF. CDR3 coding DNA: TGTGCCAGTAGTATAGATTTGGGCCAGCCCCAGCATTTT. Filled out from reference TRBV19 and TRBJ1-5, the complete variable domain reads DGGITQSPKYLFRKEGQNVTLSCEQNLNHDAMYWYRQDPGQGLRLIYYSQIVNDFQKGDIAEGYSVSREKKESFPLTVTSAQKNPTAFYLCASSIDLGQPQHFGDGTRLSIL.

The CDR3 nucleotides read TGTGCCAGCAGCTTACCATTTGTTGGGAGGTCTAATGAAAAACTGTTTTTT. Its translation: CASSLPFVGRSNEKLFF. V is TRBV11-2 and J is TRBJ1-4; D gene ambiguous. V was clipped by 2 bases and J by 3 bases, with 16 bases between them. Germline V gene lookup returns CDR1 SGHAT and CDR2 FQNNGV. The CDR3 consists of 17 residues.

The chain has TRBV4-1 and TRBJ1-1; D gene uncertain. Trimming removed 3 bases from V and 3 bases from J, with 14 bases in between. Germline values: CDR1 MGHRA, CDR2 YSYEKL. The CDR3 is made up of 15 amino acids. The CDR3 loop is CASSQALGRDTEAFF. In DNA form, the CDR3 reads TGCGCCAGCAGCCAGGCACTTGGGAGGGACACTGAAGCTTTCTTT.